The 17 T cell receptor beta chains below were found in one sample sequenced in a study of blood T cell repertoires in COVID-19. The table came from immunoSEQ multiplex PCR; TCRdb's copy has only in-frame clones and leaves some out. The table records fewer than 80,000 clones, around 84% of them present only once. The sample was peripheral blood. All receptors derive from a man between 65 and 85 years old with acute or convalescent COVID-19.

The chain recombines TRBV5-1 with TRBJ2-1, with 9 bases aligning to TRBD2. Looked up from germline, CDR1 is SGHRS and CDR2 is YFSETQ. The CDR3 runs to 14 residues. V lost 2 bases and J lost 10; bases outside the gene matches: 7. The CDR3 coding sequence is TGCGCCAGCAGCTTAACTAGCGGGTCAGAAGAGCAGTTCTTC. Protein product: CASSLTSGSEEQFF.

The genes are TRBV27 and TRBJ1-5; TRBD1 matches at 9 bases. Per the germline V gene, CDR1 is MNHEY and CDR2 is SMNVEV (reference sequence). The CDR3 is 12 amino acids. J lost 7 bases, V lost 6 bases, and 1 base had no gene match. In DNA form, the CDR3 reads TGTGCCAGCAGGGACAGGGGCCAGCCCCAGCATTTT. Amino acids: CASRDRGQPQHF.

This rearrangement joins TRBV7-2 to TRBJ2-3; D might be TRBD2 (5 bases). The CDR3 consists of 15 residues. Trimming pared 1 base from V and 3 bases from J, leaving 11 bases between. The germline V gene has CDR1 SGHTA and CDR2 FQGNSA. The chain's CDR3 is CASSLVGGSTDTQYF. The CDR3 DNA is TGTGCCAGCAGCTTAGTTGGCGGGTCAACAGATACGCAGTATTTT.

A few counts support this clone. V and J are TRBV15 and TRBJ1-1, with D possibly being TRBD1 (5 bases). With 4 bases removed from V and 4 bases from J, the gap between germline ends came to 10 bases. Germline values: CDR1 LNHNV, CDR2 YYDKDF (reference sequence). The CDR3 is 13 residues long. This chain's CDR3 is CATSIRVATEAFF. The CDR3 DNA reads TGTGCCACCAGCATCAGGGTGGCCACTGAAGCTTTCTTT.

The V gene is TRBV27, the J gene TRBJ2-1, with D maybe TRBD2 (7 bases). The germline V and J ends were trimmed by 1 base and 0 bases, with 22 bases remaining between them. Germline V gene lookup returns CDR1 MNHEY and CDR2 SMNVEV (reference sequence). The CDR3 consists of 20 residues. CDR3 region: CASSLWGGRAAHLSYNEQFF. The DNA for the CDR3 is TGTGCCAGCAGTTTATGGGGGGGGCGGGCAGCTCACCTCTCCTACAATGAGCAGTTCTTC.

This clone appeared a single time. A junction boundary mismatches the germline segment, possibly from a read error. The gene calls are TRBV5-1 and TRBJ2-1; D remains unclear. The CDR3 runs to 12 residues. Germline-derived CDR1 and CDR2 are SGHRS and YFSETQ. The CDR3 DNA is TGCGCCAGCAGCTTAGCGAGAAATGCGCAGTTCTTC. Its translation is CASSLARNAQFF.

The rearrangement joins TRBV11-2 to TRBJ2-1; maybe TRBD2 (6 bases). The CDR3 consists of 17 residues. The V gene lost 0 bases and the J gene lost 0 bases, with 12 bases spanning the gap. The V gene's germline CDR1 is SGHAT and CDR2 FQNNGV. Here the CDR3 reads CASSLDLAPSSYNEQFF. For the CDR3, the DNA is TGTGCCAGCAGCTTAGACCTAGCGCCGAGCTCCTACAATGAGCAGTTCTTC.

V gene TRBV4-1 combines with J gene TRBJ1-1; D is possibly TRBD1 (5 bases). Germline CDR1 MGHRA, CDR2 YSYEKL. This CDR3 region has 15 residues. V gave up 0 bases and J gave up 5 bases, with 13 bases separating them. CDR3 residues: CASSQEAQGGTEAFF. In DNA, the CDR3 is TGCGCCAGCAGCCAAGAAGCGCAGGGAGGGACTGAAGCTTTCTTT.

The rearrangement uses TRBV7-8 and TRBJ1-2; no reliable D call. V gave up 0 bases and J gave up 8 bases, with 13 bases separating them. Germline V CDR1 and CDR2: SGHVS, FQNEAQ. The CDR3 totals 14 residues. CDR3 nucleotide sequence: TGTGCCAGCAGCTTAGCATCCGGGTATAGCGGCTACACCTTC. Protein sequence: CASSLASGYSGYTF.

The rearrangement uses TRBV11-2 and TRBJ2-7, with 8 bases that match TRBD1. This CDR3 comprises 15 residues. Germline values: CDR1 SGHAT, CDR2 FQNNGV. V lost 5 bases to trimming and J lost 2 bases; unmatched junction nucleotides: 8. CDR3 DNA: TGTGCCAGCAGCCTACAGGGGGTAAATACCTACGAGCAGTACTTC. Translated: CASSLQGVNTYEQYF. Combining the CDR3 with reference TRBV11-2 and TRBJ2-7 gives the whole variable domain EAGVAQSPRYKIIEKRQSVAFWCNPISGHATLYWYQQILGQGPKLLIQFQNNGVVDDSQLPKDRFSAERLKGVDSTLKIQPAKLEDSAVYLCASSLQGVNTYEQYFGPGTRLTVT.

The chain links TRBV27 to TRBJ1-1; perhaps TRBD1 as D (5 bases). This CDR3 is 18 amino acids long. V was shortened by 2 bases and J by 1 base, with 20 bases between the two germline ends. Germline V gene data show CDR1 as MNHEY and CDR2 as SMNVEV (reference sequence). CDR3 protein: CASSLVLGSGVENTEAFF. In DNA, the CDR3 is TGTGCCAGCAGTTTAGTGTTAGGGTCGGGGGTCGAGAACACTGAAGCTTTCTTT.

The chain is built from TRBV25-1 and TRBJ1-2; no clear D gene. This CDR3 has 11 residues. V was trimmed by 2 bases and J by 8 bases, leaving 6 bases between them. Germline CDR1 and CDR2: MGHDK and SYGVNS. Here the CDR3 DNA reads TGTGCCAGCAGTGAACTCGGGGGCTACACCTTC. This sequence encodes CASSELGGYTF.

V is TRBV9 and J is TRBJ2-7; TRBD2 aligns across 10 bases. The CDR3 is 16 residues long. V dropped 0 bases and J dropped 2; count of bases not matched to a gene: 5. Germline-derived CDR1 and CDR2 are SGDLS and YYNGEE. In DNA form, the CDR3 reads TGTGCCAGCAGCGTAGCTTCCAGCGGGAGGGCCTACGAGCAGTACTTC. Translated, it gives CASSVASSGRAYEQYF.

The rearrangement joins TRBV10-3 to TRBJ1-5; no reliable D call. Trimming took 3 bases from V and 5 from J, leaving 11 bases between them. This CDR3 contains 14 residues. From germline, CDR1 is ENHRY and CDR2 SYGVKD. In nucleotides, the CDR3 is TGTGCCATCAGTGACCTCGATCGGGATCAGCCCCAGCATTTT. Its protein is CAISDLDRDQPQHF.

This clone was seen just once. The V and J genes are TRBV2 and TRBJ2-7; the match to TRBD2 covers 9 bases. There are 13 residues in the CDR3. Per germline, CDR1 SNHLY and CDR2 FYNNEI. V lost 8 bases, J lost 3 bases, and 5 bases stayed unmatched. The CDR3 reads CASQREVGYEQYF. The DNA for the CDR3 is TGTGCCAGCCAGCGGGAGGTCGGCTACGAGCAGTACTTC.

This chain joins TRBV10-3 and TRBJ2-3; 10 bases map to TRBD1. Trimming at V came to 0 bases and at J to 5 bases, leaving 2 bases not matched to a gene. Per germline, CDR1 ENHRY and CDR2 SYGVKD. The CDR3 runs 15 residues. For the CDR3, the DNA is TGTGCCATCAGTGAGTCGGGACAGGGGCAAGATACGCAGTATTTT. Translation gives CAISESGQGQDTQYF.

This clone was recorded a few times. The genes are TRBV7-9 and TRBJ1-1, with D unresolved. Trimming stripped 5 bases from V and 12 bases from J, with 19 bases between. Germline values: CDR1 SEHNR, CDR2 FQNEAQ (reference sequence). The CDR3 is 13 residues long. This CDR3 reads CASSLDSHGVSFF. The CDR3 coding sequence is TGTGCCAGCAGCCTAGACTCCCACGGGGTTTCTTTCTTT.